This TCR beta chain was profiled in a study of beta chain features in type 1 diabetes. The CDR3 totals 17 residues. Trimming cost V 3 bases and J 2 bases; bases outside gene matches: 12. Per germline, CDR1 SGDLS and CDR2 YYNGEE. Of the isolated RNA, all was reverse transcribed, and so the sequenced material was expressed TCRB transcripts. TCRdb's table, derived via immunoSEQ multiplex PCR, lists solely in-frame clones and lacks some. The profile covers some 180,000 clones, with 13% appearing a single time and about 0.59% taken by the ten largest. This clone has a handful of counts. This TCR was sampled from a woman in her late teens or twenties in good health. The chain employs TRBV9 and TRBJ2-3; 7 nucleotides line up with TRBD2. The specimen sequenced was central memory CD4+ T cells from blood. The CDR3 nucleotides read TGTGCCAGCAGCGCCTTCGGGGGGAGCGGTCTCACAGATACGCAGTATTTT. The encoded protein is CASSAFGGSGLTDTQYF.